This T cell receptor (beta chain) was recorded in a study of T-cell memory formation after mild COVID-19. Overall study results and limits: Contracting clones localized mainly to CM and EM when CD4+ and mainly to EMRA when CD8+. Cross-reactive memory appears to have joined, as suggested by some responding clones showing up in pre-infection memory. Clones contracting day 15 to 85 were balanced CD4/CD8; later expanders leaned CD4+.

CDR3 length: 14 residues. Between the trimmed V and J ends, which lost 2 bases and 0 bases, there was a span of 7 bases. Germline V gene data show CDR1 as SGHTA and CDR2 as FQGTGA. This clonotype occurred a few times. Its antigen is undetermined. 5'RACE with constant-segment primers built TCRalpha and TCRbeta cDNA libraries with UMIs. TCRdb redid the calling of the 5' RACE reads with MiXCR, one entry per CDR3 protein. The data show fewer than 600,000 distinct CDR3 sequences, with roughly a fifth seen just once and 7.5% to 9.5% held by the top ten. The sample comprised PBMCs or a T cell subset sorted from them (not recorded which). The chain is built from TRBV7-3 and TRBJ2-5; D gene unclear. The TCR sequence derives from an adult woman who had mild COVID-19 (a few samples of this study predate the infection). Cell type and time point are not known. CDR3 nucleotide sequence: TGTGCCAGCAGCTTACAGTCCCACCAAGAGACCCAGTACTTC. Protein product: CASSLQSHQETQYF.